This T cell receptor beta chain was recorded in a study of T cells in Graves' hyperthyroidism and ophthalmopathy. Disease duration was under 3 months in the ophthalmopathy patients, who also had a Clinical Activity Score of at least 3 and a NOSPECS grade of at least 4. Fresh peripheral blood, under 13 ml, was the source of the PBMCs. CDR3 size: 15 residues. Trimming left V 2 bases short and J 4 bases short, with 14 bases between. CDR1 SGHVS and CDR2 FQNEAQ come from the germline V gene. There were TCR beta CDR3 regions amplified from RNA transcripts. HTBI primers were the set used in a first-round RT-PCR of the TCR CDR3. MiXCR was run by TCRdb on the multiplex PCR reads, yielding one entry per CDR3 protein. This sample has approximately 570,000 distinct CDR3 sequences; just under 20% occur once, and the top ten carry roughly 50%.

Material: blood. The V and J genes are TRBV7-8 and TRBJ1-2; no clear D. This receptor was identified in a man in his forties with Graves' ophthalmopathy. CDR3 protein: CASSLSAASAYGYTF. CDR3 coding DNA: TGTGCCAGCAGCTTATCCGCCGCAAGTGCCTATGGCTACACCTTC.